A single sample is the source of the 19 T cell receptor beta chains below, sequenced in a study. MiXCR was run by TCRdb on the 5' RACE reads, yielding one entry per CDR3 protein. The sample lists roughly 60,000 distinct CDR3 sequences; less than 30% were seen once. Tregs were sorted as CD4+CD25+CD127-/low cells. Sample: tumor-infiltrating Tregs sorted from the breast tumor. The source of these receptors is a female donor with breast cancer.

This clonotype was detected only a few times. The chain is built from TRBV4-1 and TRBJ2-7, with 9 bases aligning to TRBD1. V trimming: 5 bases; J trimming: 3 bases; junction bases outside the gene matches: 17. The CDR3 has 18 amino acids. Germline CDR1 is MGHRA and CDR2 is YSYEKL. The CDR3 here is CASSKTDPTGGANYEQYF. CDR3 nucleotides: TGCGCCAGCAGCAAAACAGACCCGACAGGGGGTGCGAACTACGAGCAGTACTTC.

The chain carries TRBV7-8 and TRBJ1-5, with D possibly being TRBD1 (5 bases). Trimming took off 5 bases at V and 7 bases at J, with 12 bases between the two ends. CDR3 length: 13 amino acids. Germline CDR1 is SGHVS and CDR2 is FQNEAQ. The CDR3 reads CASSQSRQQPQHF. The CDR3 nucleotides read TGTGCCAGCAGCCAATCACGACAGCAGCCCCAGCATTTT.

This chain connects TRBV5-1 to TRBJ2-5; a weak D match, TRBD2 (6 bases). In germline, CDR1 is SGHRS, CDR2 YFSETQ. The V and J ends lost 4 bases and 0 bases respectively, with 13 bases between them. The CDR3 runs 15 residues. In DNA, the CDR3 is TGCGCCAGCAGCCCCGGGGGAGCCTACCAAGAGACCCAGTACTTC. It translates to CASSPGGAYQETQYF.

The sample holds a few counts of this clonotype. For the CDR3, the DNA is TGTGCCAGCAGCCCACGCGCTAGCGGGAGAAGGTGGTACAATGAGCAGTTCTTC. Amino acids: CASSPRASGRRWYNEQFF. The rearrangement uses TRBV7-2 and TRBJ2-1; TRBD2 matches at 10 bases. This CDR3 comprises 18 residues. Per the germline V gene, CDR1 is SGHTA and CDR2 is FQGNSA. The V and J ends lost 5 bases and 4 bases, in that order; junction bases with no gene match: 14.

This clonotype was found a few times. This sequence joins TRBV4-3 and TRBJ1-1, with D possibly matching TRBD1 (5 bases). The CDR3 is 14 amino acids. CDR1 is LGHNA and CDR2 is YSLEER in the germline V gene. V was clipped by 4 bases and J by 0 bases, with 9 bases between them. The CDR3, as DNA: TGCGCCAGCAGCCGAGGGACCGTGAACACTGAAGCTTTCTTT. Protein product: CASSRGTVNTEAFF.

This clonotype was seen many times. The chain joins TRBV27 to TRBJ2-1; maybe TRBD2 (6 bases). CDR1 and CDR2 from the germline V gene are MNHEY and SMNVEV (reference sequence). The CDR3 loop spans 16 amino acids. Trimming shortened V by 4 bases and J by 0 bases, and 13 bases separated the two germline ends. The CDR3 sequence: CASSSPSSASYNEQFF. CDR3 coding DNA: TGTGCCAGCAGTTCCCCCTCTAGCGCCTCCTACAATGAGCAGTTCTTC.

The gene calls are TRBV7-2 and TRBJ1-1; maybe TRBD1 (5 bases). The germline V gene has CDR1 SGHTA and CDR2 FQGNSA. Trimming stripped 0 bases from V and 4 bases from J, with 15 bases between. The CDR3 totals 16 residues. This CDR3 reads CASSLASGRSGTEAFF. In nucleotides, the CDR3 is TGTGCCAGCAGCTTAGCGTCAGGGAGGAGTGGCACTGAAGCTTTCTTT.

This clonotype is deemed medium-sized. V is TRBV5-1 and J is TRBJ2-2; D unresolved. CDR3 length: 14 residues. V shed 0 bases and J shed 3 bases, with 6 bases lying between them. Germline V gene data show CDR1 as SGHRS and CDR2 as YFSETQ. The CDR3: CASSLDPDTGELFF. For the CDR3, the DNA is TGCGCCAGCAGCTTGGACCCAGACACCGGGGAGCTGTTTTTT.

The V call is TRBV7-9, the J call TRBJ1-5; a weak D match, TRBD1 (5 bases). Trimming pared 1 base from V and 7 bases from J, leaving 14 bases between. Looked up from germline, CDR1 is SEHNR and CDR2 is FQNEAQ (reference sequence). This CDR3 contains 15 residues. The CDR3 bases are TGTGCCAGCAGCTTAGATTCAGGGTGGGTCCAGCCCCAGCATTTT. Its translation: CASSLDSGWVQPQHF.

This clonotype appeared a few times. This chain connects TRBV20-1 to TRBJ1-2; D is perhaps TRBD1 (6 bases). Germline CDR1 reads DFQATT; CDR2 reads SNEGSKA (reference sequence). This CDR3 region has 13 residues. The CDR3 nucleotides read TGCGGCTGGGGGACACCTTCTGGCTATGGCTACACCTTC. Its protein is CGWGTPSGYGYTF.

This clonotype was detected a few times. The chain couples TRBV5-1 to TRBJ2-2, with TRBD2 matching 9 bases. The J segment lost 4 bases and the V segment lost 0 bases, leaving 4 bases of the junction unmatched. Germline V gene sequence: CDR1 SGHRS, CDR2 YFSETQ. The CDR3 has 16 amino acids. CDR3 residues: CASSLGLAEFTGELFF. The CDR3 nucleotides are TGCGCCAGCAGCTTGGGACTAGCGGAGTTCACCGGGGAGCTGTTTTTT.

The rearrangement links TRBV9 to TRBJ2-3, with D uncertain. Trimming took off 6 bases at V and 2 bases at J, with 19 bases between the two ends. CDR3 length: 16 residues. Germline assignment: CDR1 SGDLS and CDR2 YYNGEE. CDR3 sequence (DNA): TGTGCCAGCACCTCAAGGCCCACATCAGACACAGATACGCAGTATTTT. It specifies CASTSRPTSDTDTQYF.

This clonotype was observed many times. The chain combines TRBV7-3 with TRBJ2-5; the D is unclear. Germline V gene data show CDR1 as SGHTA and CDR2 as FQGTGA. The CDR3 is 13 residues long. Trimming pared 1 base from V and 3 bases from J, leaving 6 bases between. The CDR3 protein is CASSLSVEETQYF. CDR3 coding DNA: TGTGCCAGCAGCTTAAGCGTCGAAGAGACCCAGTACTTC. Drawing the rest from reference TRBV7-3 and TRBJ2-5, the complete variable domain is GAGVSQTPSNKVTEKGKYVELRCDPISGHTALYWYRQSLGQGPEFLIYFQGTGAADDSGLPNDRFFAVRPEGSVSTLKIQRTERGDSAVYLCASSLSVEETQYFGPGTRLLVL.

The rearrangement joins TRBV12-3 or TRBV12-4 to TRBJ2-5; maybe TRBD1 (5 bases). V was shortened by 4 bases and J by 4 bases, with 13 bases between the two germline ends. This CDR3 comprises 14 residues. CDR3 DNA: TGTGCCAGCAGTTCCGACAGTAGAGGAGAGACCCAGTACTTC. This gives the protein CASSSDSRGETQYF.

This clonotype was detected a few times. This chain connects TRBV15 to TRBJ2-1; 7 bases match TRBD2. The V and J ends lost 0 bases and 7 bases, in that order; junction bases with no gene match: 9. The length of the CDR3 is 16 residues. The V gene's germline CDR1 is LNHNV and CDR2 YYDKDF (reference sequence). CDR3: CATSRDLAGEWNEQFF. The CDR3 coding sequence is TGTGCCACCAGCAGAGATCTGGCGGGAGAGTGGAATGAGCAGTTCTTC.

The table lists this clonotype with many counts. The rearrangement uses TRBV10-3 and TRBJ2-1, with TRBD1 as a possible D gene (6 bases). From germline, CDR1 is ENHRY and CDR2 SYGVKD. This CDR3 region has 13 residues. Trimming took off 10 bases at V and 1 base at J, with 11 bases between the two ends. CDR3 bases: TGTGCCACAACGGGACAATCCTACAATGAGCAGTTCTTC. Protein product: CATTGQSYNEQFF.

This chain connects TRBV10-3 to TRBJ2-5; no reliable D call. The CDR3 covers 10 residues. CDR1 and CDR2 (germline): ENHRY, SYGVKD. Trimming pared 8 bases from V and 5 bases from J, leaving 6 bases between. The chain's CDR3 is CAIGRETQYF. Here the CDR3 DNA reads TGTGCCATCGGACGGGAGACCCAGTACTTC.

The V gene is TRBV29-1, the J gene TRBJ2-7; D call uncertain. This CDR3 comprises 11 residues. The V end lost 3 bases, the J end lost 6 bases, and 9 bases lay between the germline ends. CDR1 and CDR2 from the germline V gene are SQVTM and ANQGSEA. The CDR3 is CSVEMVGEQYF. CDR3 nucleotide sequence: TGCAGCGTTGAGATGGTGGGCGAGCAGTACTTC.

The rearrangement joins TRBV12-3 or TRBV12-4 to TRBJ2-1, with TRBD2 matching 8 bases. The CDR3 runs 14 residues. V shed 7 bases, J shed 7 bases, and the junction held 9 bases outside the gene matches. The CDR3 sequence: CASTQSGRGNEQFF. For the CDR3, the DNA is TGTGCCAGCACCCAAAGCGGGAGAGGGAATGAGCAGTTCTTC.